This entry lists 2 T cell receptor beta chains sequenced from one sample in a study of Tregs in tolerant kidney transplant recipients. Data came from immunoSEQ multiplex PCR; TCRdb stores just in-frame clones and leaves some out. The sample consists of about 240,000 clones, about 86% of them appearing once. Sequenced input: CD4+ T cells from blood. The receptors stem from a human donor in good health.

V and J are TRBV2 and TRBJ2-7; D is possibly TRBD1 (6 bases). Germline CDR1 and CDR2: SNHLY and FYNNEI. Trimming took off 5 bases at V and 0 bases at J, with 14 bases between the two ends. The CDR3 loop spans 15 amino acids. CDR3 sequence (DNA): TGTGCCAGCAGTTTTCGGACAGAGAGCTCCTACGAGCAGTACTTC. Residues: CASSFRTESSYEQYF.

This chain links TRBV4-2 with TRBJ2-6, with TRBD1 matching 10 bases. CDR1 is LGHNA and CDR2 is YNFKEQ in the germline V gene. The CDR3 covers 17 residues. With 3 bases clipped from V and 0 bases from J, the junction kept 2 bases outside the gene matches. The CDR3 loop reads CASSQGQGSSGANVLTF. CDR3 DNA: TGTGCCAGCAGCCAGGGACAGGGGAGCTCTGGGGCCAACGTCCTGACTTTC.